Listed below are T cell receptor beta chains from one sample, sequenced in a study of cytomegalovirus exposure and HLA in healthy donors. Measured with immunoSEQ multiplex PCR; TCRdb has only the in-frame clones, and not every one. The sample includes 100,000 to 150,000 clones, 8.5% to 10% of them seen just once. Sequencing was performed on PBMCs. These receptors came from a man aged 35 to 55 in good health and CMV-seronegative. CDR3s include the opening cysteine and the closing phenylalanine or tryptophan. The D gene is left open where the match is weak. Only some rows state a clone size, as once, few, many or a class for expanded clones.

V: TRBV9
J: TRBJ1-1
size: NA
length: 18
D: NA
CDR3: CASSNRRGMDRTNTEAFF
DNA: TGTGCCAGCAGCAACAGAAGGGGGATGGACAGAACGAACACTGAAGCTTTCTTT

V: TRBV7-9
J: TRBJ1-1
size: NA
length: 14
D: NA
CDR3: CASSLVDRNTEAFF
DNA: TGTGCCAGCAGCTTAGTGGACAGGAACACTGAAGCTTTCTTT

V: TRBV6-5
J: TRBJ2-3
size: few
length: 15
D: TRBD2
CDR3: CASSWTSGRTDTQYF
DNA: TGTGCCAGCAGCTGGACTAGCGGACGCACAGATACGCAGTATTTT

V: TRBV5-1
J: TRBJ2-2
size: NA
length: 15
D: NA
CDR3: CASSSDSIRTGELFF
DNA: TGCGCCAGCAGCTCTGACAGTATACGCACCGGGGAGCTGTTTTTT

V: TRBV4-2
J: TRBJ2-5
size: NA
length: 14
D: NA
CDR3: CASSQEIGVETQYF
DNA: TGTGCCAGCAGCCAAGAAATCGGGGTAGAGACCCAGTACTTC

V: TRBV6-4
J: TRBJ2-3
size: few
length: 15
D: TRBD2
CDR3: CASSDTSGGADTQYF
DNA: TGTGCCAGCAGTGACACTAGCGGGGGTGCAGATACGCAGTATTTT

V: TRBV19
J: TRBJ2-2
size: few
length: 14
D: NA
CDR3: CASSGTLPTGELFF
DNA: TGTGCCAGTAGTGGGACATTACCGACCGGGGAGCTGTTTTTT

V: TRBV10-3
J: TRBJ2-1
size: NA
length: 13
D: TRBD2
CDR3: CAITPGLGNEQFF
DNA: TGTGCCATCACCCCGGGACTAGGCAATGAGCAGTTCTTC

V: TRBV10-3
J: TRBJ2-1
size: few
length: 14
D: TRBD2
CDR3: CAIGTGTSINEQFF
DNA: TGTGCCATCGGGACCGGGACTAGTATCAATGAGCAGTTCTTC

V: TRBV30
J: TRBJ2-3
size: NA
length: 13
D: NA
CDR3: CAWSVRPRDTQYF
DNA: TGTGCCTGGAGTGTAAGGCCCAGGGATACGCAGTATTTT

V: TRBV6-1
J: TRBJ1-3
size: NA
length: 14
D: NA
CDR3: CASSEPGSGNTIYF
DNA: TGTGCCAGCAGTGAACCCGGGTCTGGAAACACCATATATTTT

V: TRBV7-9
J: TRBJ1-2
size: NA
length: 14
D: NA
CDR3: CASSLAGSLYGYTF
DNA: TGTGCCAGCAGCTTAGCGGGCAGTCTCTATGGCTACACCTTC

V: TRBV19
J: TRBJ1-6
size: few
length: 13
D: NA
CDR3: CASSAQGRSPLHF
DNA: TGTGCCAGTAGTGCCCAGGGTCGTTCACCCCTCCACTTT

V: TRBV10-1
J: TRBJ2-5
size: few
length: 16
D: TRBD2
CDR3: CASSVGLAGDQETQYF
DNA: TGCGCCAGCAGCGTGGGACTAGCGGGGGACCAAGAGACCCAGTACTTC

V: TRBV5-1
J: TRBJ2-5
size: few
length: 17
D: TRBD2
CDR3: CASSPWLAGLRGETQYF
DNA: TGCGCCAGCAGCCCCTGGCTAGCGGGGCTCCGTGGAGAGACCCAGTACTTC

V: TRBV7-9
J: TRBJ1-2
size: many
length: 14
D: TRBD1
CDR3: CASSSSGQHYGYTF
DNA: TGTGCCAGCAGCTCCTCGGGACAGCATTATGGCTACACCTTC

V: TRBV10-3
J: TRBJ1-1
size: few
length: 14
D: NA
CDR3: CAISPGQKNTEAFF
DNA: TGTGCCATCAGCCCCGGACAGAAGAACACTGAAGCTTTCTTT